The 4 T cell receptor beta chains below come from one sample, sequenced in a study of cytomegalovirus exposure and HLA in healthy donors. Both 60 Vbeta primers and 13 Jbeta primers went into the PCR. Sequencing was performed with immunoSEQ multiplex PCR; in TCRdb, only in-frame clones are kept and a portion is missing. Found here are under 200,000 clones; the top ten clones hold approximately 0.82%. The source material was PBMCs. The receptors were sampled from a woman aged 18-30 years in good health and CMV-seropositive.

The rearrangement joins TRBV27 to TRBJ2-6, with D unresolved. This CDR3 comprises 15 residues. The germline CDR1 and CDR2 sequences are MNHEY and SMNVEV (reference sequence). Trimming left V 4 bases short and J 2 bases short, with 9 bases between. In nucleotides, the CDR3 is TGTGCCAGCAGTTCCCTCGAGACTGGGGCCAACGTCCTGACTTTC. This encodes CASSSLETGANVLTF.

This chain joins TRBV12-5 and TRBJ2-7, with a tentative D call TRBD1 (6 bases). The CDR3 is 15 residues long. Germline V CDR1 and CDR2: LGHNT, FRNRAP. V was trimmed by 3 bases and J by 3 bases, leaving 15 bases between them. CDR3 sequence (DNA): TGTGCTAGTGGTTTAGGGGGACCCCCGATCTACGAGCAGTACTTC. It encodes CASGLGGPPIYEQYF.

This chain uses TRBV19 with TRBJ2-2; possible D gene TRBD1, 6 bases. The CDR3 sequence is 14 residues long. Germline CDR1 reads LNHDA; CDR2 reads SQIVND (reference sequence). The V end was cut by 7 bases, the J end by 6 bases, with 15 bases between. The CDR3 bases are TGTGCCAGTACGTCAGGGGCGGTCGCCGGGGAGCTGTTTTTT. Encoded protein: CASTSGAVAGELFF.

The chain has TRBV15 and TRBJ2-2; TRBD1 aligns across 7 bases. Trimming removed 4 bases from V and 6 bases from J; junction bases left unmatched: 11. This CDR3 contains 16 residues. The germline V gene encodes CDR1 LNHNV and CDR2 YYDKDF (reference sequence). CDR3 sequence reads: CATSKTGKKVAGELFF. In nucleotides, the CDR3 is TGTGCCACCAGCAAGACAGGGAAGAAAGTGGCCGGGGAGCTGTTTTTT. The whole variable domain, remainder taken from reference TRBV15 and TRBJ2-2, is DAMVIQNPRYQVTQFGKPVTLSCSQTLNHNVMYWYQQKSSQAPKLLFHYYDKDFNNEADTPDNFQSRRPNTSFCFLDIRSPGLGDTAMYLCATSKTGKKVAGELFFGEGSRLTVL.